The sequence of this TCR beta chain was determined in a study of T cell responses to AZD1222 COVID-19 vaccine. Method: immunoSEQ multiplex PCR; TCRdb's copy keeps in-frame clones and lacks some. The sample records around 110,000 clones, around 89% being singletons. Trimming removed 3 bases from V and 3 bases from J; junction bases left unmatched: 1. The CDR3 is 13 residues long. CDR1 is SGHNT and CDR2 is YYREEE in the germline V gene (reference sequence). The TCR sequence derives from an adult in good health. Here the sequenced sample was peripheral blood, taken on day 0 of AZD1222 vaccination. V gene TRBV5-4 combines with J gene TRBJ2-7, with TRBD1 matching 9 bases. CDR3 sequence: CASSSGQGYEQYF. CDR3 sequence (DNA): TGTGCCAGCAGCTCGGGACAGGGCTACGAGCAGTACTTC.